The sequence of this TCR beta chain was determined in a study of PD-1 blockade in classical Hodgkin lymphoma. With no exception, relapse followed autologous stem cell transplantation in all patients, and brentuximab vedotin exposure varied. The CDR3 extends over 14 amino acids. Germline V gives CDR1 MNHEY, CDR2 SVGAGI. The J segment lost 1 base and the V segment lost 6 bases, leaving 3 bases of the junction unmatched. Sequencing was performed with immunoSEQ multiplex PCR; in TCRdb, only in-frame clones are kept and a portion is missing. The sample has some 32,000 clones, approximately 80% seen once; the top ten hold 32%.

Sequencing was performed on peripheral blood mononuclear cells (PBMCs), taken at baseline. The origin of this receptor is a human donor with classical Hodgkin lymphoma. The J gene is TRBJ2-3, the V gene TRBV6-5; 8 positions agree with TRBD2. In DNA, the CDR3 is TGTGCCAGCAGAGCGGGGGTAGGCACAGATACGCAGTATTTT. Its protein is CASRAGVGTDTQYF.